The rows below give T cell receptor beta chains drawn from one sample of a study of T cell repertoires in cytomegalovirus infection. TCRdb independently ran MiXCR on the reads; one entry per CDR3 protein. The data show almost 550,000 distinct CDR3 sequences, 16% seen once. The specimen sequenced was CD8+ T cells from PBMCs. Receptors were obtained from a human donor in good health (CMV status not recorded). Some clones in this sample may be carry-over from other donors' samples. CDR3s include the opening cysteine and the closing phenylalanine or tryptophan. Each record gives: V gene, D gene, clone size, J gene, CDR3 protein, CDR3 DNA. The D gene is left open where the match is weak. Size tells how often a clone was seen (once, few, many) or the class of an expanded clone, and some rows leave it out.

v_call: TRBV9; d_call: TRBD2; clone_size: .; j_call: TRBJ2-1; cdr3_aa: CASSVAAGVGSGNEQFF; cdr3_nt: TGTGCCAGCAGCGTAGCAGCGGGAGTAGGTTCTGGAAATGAGCAGTTCTTC
v_call: TRBV5-4; d_call: .; clone_size: .; j_call: TRBJ2-7; cdr3_aa: CASSLVWGSDEQYF; cdr3_nt: TGTGCCAGCAGCTTGGTGTGGGGATCGGACGAGCAGTACTTC
v_call: TRBV14; d_call: .; clone_size: .; j_call: TRBJ1-1; cdr3_aa: CASKETLNTEAFF; cdr3_nt: TGTGCCAGCAAAGAAACGTTGAACACTGAAGCTTTCTTT
v_call: TRBV12-3/TRBV12-4; d_call: .; clone_size: medium-sized; j_call: TRBJ1-1; cdr3_aa: CASSLRVSKQGTEAFF; cdr3_nt: TGTGCCAGCAGCCTCAGGGTTTCCAAACAGGGCACTGAAGCTTTCTTT
v_call: TRBV27; d_call: .; clone_size: few; j_call: TRBJ2-7; cdr3_aa: CASSSGLNEQYF; cdr3_nt: TGTGCCAGCAGTTCCGGACTGAACGAGCAGTACTTC
v_call: TRBV29-1; d_call: TRBD2; clone_size: few; j_call: TRBJ2-7; cdr3_aa: CSVVPAGTSGRYSYEQYF; cdr3_nt: TGCAGCGTTGTTCCTGCCGGGACTAGCGGGAGGTACTCCTACGAGCAGTACTTC
v_call: TRBV13; d_call: TRBD1; clone_size: .; j_call: TRBJ1-3; cdr3_aa: CASSRGTVRGLESGNTIYF; cdr3_nt: TGTGCCAGCAGCCGTGGGACAGTTAGGGGACTGGAGTCTGGAAACACCATATATTTT
v_call: TRBV27; d_call: TRBD1; clone_size: few; j_call: TRBJ2-2; cdr3_aa: CASSAPDRDGELFF; cdr3_nt: TGTGCCAGCAGTGCCCCGGACAGGGACGGGGAGCTGTTTTTT
v_call: TRBV13; d_call: .; clone_size: many; j_call: TRBJ1-5; cdr3_aa: CASSGRNQPQHF; cdr3_nt: TGTGCCAGCAGCGGACGGAATCAGCCCCAGCATTTT
v_call: TRBV27; d_call: .; clone_size: many; j_call: TRBJ1-2; cdr3_aa: CASSPGAWGYGYTF; cdr3_nt: TGTGCCAGCAGTCCCGGGGCCTGGGGCTATGGCTACACCTTC
v_call: TRBV7-9; d_call: .; clone_size: few; j_call: TRBJ2-2; cdr3_aa: CASSHPDGYGTGELFF; cdr3_nt: TGTGCCAGCAGCCACCCGGACGGGTATGGCACCGGGGAGCTGTTTTTT
v_call: TRBV6-8; d_call: .; clone_size: .; j_call: TRBJ2-7; cdr3_aa: CATQTGTASSYEQYF; cdr3_nt: TGTGCCACTCAAACCGGAACCGCCAGCTCCTACGAGCAGTACTTC
v_call: TRBV4-2; d_call: TRBD2; clone_size: .; j_call: TRBJ2-7; cdr3_aa: CASSQERAGAYEQYF; cdr3_nt: TGTGCCAGCAGCCAAGAAAGAGCGGGAGCATACGAGCAGTACTTC
v_call: TRBV27; d_call: TRBD2; clone_size: many; j_call: TRBJ2-1; cdr3_aa: CASSPLSGSLYNEQFF; cdr3_nt: TGTGCCAGCAGTCCCCTTAGCGGGAGCCTTTACAATGAGCAGTTCTTC
v_call: TRBV20-1; d_call: .; clone_size: .; j_call: TRBJ2-1; cdr3_aa: CSARDLDVDEQFF; cdr3_nt: TGCAGTGCTAGAGACCTAGATGTCGATGAGCAGTTCTTC
v_call: TRBV28; d_call: .; clone_size: few; j_call: TRBJ2-2; cdr3_aa: CASSPPAPRGELFF; cdr3_nt: TGTGCCAGCAGTCCCCCGGCTCCGAGAGGGGAGCTGTTTTTT
v_call: TRBV11-2; d_call: TRBD1; clone_size: .; j_call: TRBJ2-7; cdr3_aa: CASSTNRDRGREQYF; cdr3_nt: TGTGCCAGCAGCACGAACCGGGACAGGGGACGCGAGCAGTACTTC
v_call: TRBV27; d_call: .; clone_size: few; j_call: TRBJ1-2; cdr3_aa: CASSLSPGDYGYTF; cdr3_nt: TGTGCCAGCAGTTTATCCCCCGGAGACTATGGCTACACCTTC
v_call: TRBV5-4; d_call: TRBD1; clone_size: .; j_call: TRBJ1-2; cdr3_aa: CASTGDRGYGYTF; cdr3_nt: TGTGCCAGCACCGGGGACAGGGGCTATGGCTACACCTTC
v_call: TRBV30; d_call: .; clone_size: .; j_call: TRBJ2-3; cdr3_aa: CAWSDIDTQYF; cdr3_nt: TGTGCCTGGAGTGATATAGATACGCAGTATTTT
v_call: TRBV6-1; d_call: .; clone_size: many; j_call: TRBJ2-2; cdr3_aa: CASSEFSKDPNTGELFF; cdr3_nt: TGTGCCAGCAGTGAGTTTTCAAAAGACCCGAACACCGGGGAGCTGTTTTTT
v_call: TRBV6-1; d_call: .; clone_size: many; j_call: TRBJ1-1; cdr3_aa: CASSAADVGRAEAFF; cdr3_nt: TGTGCCAGCAGTGCGGCGGACGTAGGGAGGGCTGAAGCTTTCTTT
v_call: TRBV20-1; d_call: TRBD2; clone_size: few; j_call: TRBJ2-7; cdr3_aa: CSAGTSGGGYEQYF; cdr3_nt: TGCAGTGCTGGGACTAGCGGGGGGGGCTACGAGCAGTACTTC
v_call: TRBV6-8; d_call: .; clone_size: once; j_call: TRBJ1-2; cdr3_aa: CARSYSGAYGYTF; cdr3_nt: TGTGCCCGCAGTTACTCAGGGGCTTATGGCTACACCTTC
v_call: TRBV7-3; d_call: TRBD2; clone_size: few; j_call: TRBJ2-1; cdr3_aa: CASSPGAGEGEQFF; cdr3_nt: TGTGCCAGCAGTCCGGGAGCGGGAGAAGGGGAGCAGTTCTTC
v_call: TRBV9; d_call: TRBD1; clone_size: few; j_call: TRBJ2-1; cdr3_aa: CASSDTGQYNEQFF; cdr3_nt: TGTGCCAGCAGCGACACGGGACAGTACAATGAGCAGTTCTTC
v_call: TRBV7-7; d_call: TRBD2; clone_size: many; j_call: TRBJ2-1; cdr3_aa: CASSYSGSHNEQFF; cdr3_nt: TGTGCTAGCAGTTATAGCGGGAGTCACAATGAGCAGTTCTTC
v_call: TRBV10-3; d_call: .; clone_size: .; j_call: TRBJ1-5; cdr3_aa: CASGGPTQPQHF; cdr3_nt: TGTGCCTCTGGAGGTCCGACTCAGCCCCAGCATTTT
v_call: TRBV27; d_call: .; clone_size: .; j_call: TRBJ1-2; cdr3_aa: CASSLQIGYGYTF; cdr3_nt: TGTGCCAGCAGTTTGCAGATCGGCTATGGCTACACCTTC
v_call: TRBV11-2; d_call: .; clone_size: few; j_call: TRBJ1-2; cdr3_aa: CASSLDPWVPAIYGYTF; cdr3_nt: TGTGCCAGCAGCTTAGACCCCTGGGTTCCAGCCATCTATGGCTACACCTTC
v_call: TRBV27; d_call: .; clone_size: .; j_call: TRBJ2-7; cdr3_aa: CASSATRSYEQYF; cdr3_nt: TGTGCCAGCAGTGCGACTAGGAGCTACGAGCAGTACTTC